This entry lists 21 T cell receptor beta chains sequenced from one sample in a study of shared clonotypes between healthy human individuals. Clones were sequenced by immunoSEQ multiplex PCR, and TCRdb holds only the in-frame ones, with some missing. The sample contains some 2.4 million clones, roughly 93% of which appear only once. Sequencing input: naive CD4+ T cells from PBMCs. Regarding subset: CD45RA+ positively selected. The receptors derive from a man between 18 and 29 years old in good health. Some clones in this sample may be carry-over from other donors' samples.

V is TRBV27 and J is TRBJ1-1, with D maybe TRBD1 (6 bases). Per the germline V gene, CDR1 is MNHEY and CDR2 is SMNVEV (reference sequence). With 5 bases removed from V and 4 bases from J, the gap between germline ends came to 17 bases. This CDR3 region has 15 residues. CDR3 sequence reads: CASSPLLRTVTEAFF. CDR3 DNA sequence: TGTGCCAGCAGTCCTCTCCTTAGGACAGTCACTGAAGCTTTCTTT.

This clone was detected a few times. The chain has TRBV4-1 and TRBJ1-5, with D unresolved. Germline V CDR1 and CDR2: MGHRA, YSYEKL. The CDR3 is 15 residues long. V was clipped by 0 bases and J by 5 bases, with 11 bases between them. CDR3 region: CASSQDVRPHQPQHF. The CDR3 DNA sequence: TGCGCCAGCAGCCAAGATGTGAGACCCCATCAGCCCCAGCATTTT.

CDR3 coding DNA: TGTGCCAGCAGCTCCGGACAGGGGGTGGTCAATGAGCAGTTCTTC. As protein: CASSSGQGVVNEQFF. This chain connects TRBV7-6 to TRBJ2-1, with 10 bases matching TRBD1. V was pared by 4 bases and J by 6 bases, with 6 bases of the junction left unmatched. The CDR3 sequence is 15 residues long. Germline assignment: CDR1 SGHVS and CDR2 FNYEAQ.

The V call is TRBV5-1, the J call TRBJ2-1; 15 bases match TRBD2. V lost 3 bases to trimming and J lost 8 bases; unmatched junction nucleotides: 9. Looked up from germline, CDR1 is SGHRS and CDR2 is YFSETQ. CDR3 size: 17 residues. The CDR3 protein is CASSSPGLAGGSYEQFF. The DNA for the CDR3 is TGCGCCAGCAGCTCCCCCGGACTAGCGGGAGGGTCCTATGAGCAGTTCTTC.

The rearrangement uses TRBV7-9 and TRBJ2-3, with TRBD2 matching over 7 bases. V trimming: 0 bases; J trimming: 4 bases; junction bases outside the gene matches: 4. The CDR3 has 15 amino acids. CDR1 and CDR2 (germline): SEHNR, FQNEAQ (reference sequence). CDR3 nucleotide sequence: TGTGCCAGCAGCTTAGCGGGGAGGGACTCAGATACGCAGTATTTT. This translates into CASSLAGRDSDTQYF.

The chain employs TRBV7-6 and TRBJ1-4; 8 bases map to TRBD1. CDR3 size: 16 residues. Germline V gene sequence: CDR1 SGHVS, CDR2 FNYEAQ. V lost 5 bases, J lost 5 bases, and 10 bases stayed unmatched. The CDR3 is CASSNNPGQENEKLFF. In DNA, the CDR3 is TGTGCCAGCAGCAACAACCCGGGACAGGAGAATGAAAAACTGTTTTTT.

This rearrangement joins TRBV6-4 to TRBJ2-3, with D perhaps given as TRBD1 or TRBD2 (5 bases each). The CDR3 spans 15 residues. Between the trimmed V and J ends, which lost 5 bases and 1 base, there was a span of 13 bases. Per the germline V gene, CDR1 is MRHNA and CDR2 is SNTAGT. CDR3 nucleotides: TGTGCCAGCAGTCTCACGATGGGGGGCACAGATACGCAGTATTTT. Translated: CASSLTMGGTDTQYF.

Of note for this clone: At the DNA level, this CDR3 is encoded by other sequences in the same sample as well. The chain uses TRBV6-5 and TRBJ2-7, with D unclear. CDR1 MNHEY and CDR2 SVGAGI come from the germline V gene. The CDR3 is 12 residues long. V lost 5 bases to trimming and J lost 0 bases, with 5 bases between them. CDR3 amino acids: CASSPSSYEQYF. CDR3 sequence (DNA): TGTGCCAGCAGTCCGTCCTCCTACGAGCAGTACTTC.

The chain uses TRBV5-1 and TRBJ2-7; 8 bases match TRBD1. J gave up 4 bases and V 6 bases, and 9 bases lay outside the gene matches. This CDR3 has 14 amino acids. Germline V gene sequence: CDR1 SGHRS, CDR2 YFSETQ. The CDR3 loop is CASNSGQGGYEQYF. CDR3 DNA sequence: TGCGCCAGCAACTCCGGACAGGGCGGGTACGAGCAGTACTTC.

This clone appeared once. The chain has TRBV28 and TRBJ1-5; TRBD1 matches 9 bases. V was clipped by 8 bases and J by 6 bases; unmatched bases: 14. The length of the CDR3 is 16 residues. CDR1 is MDHEN and CDR2 is SYDVKM in the germline V gene. CDR3 amino acids: CASGPPGQGKAQPQHF. The CDR3 DNA reads as TGTGCCAGCGGACCGCCGGGACAGGGAAAAGCTCAGCCCCAGCATTTT. Supplemented by reference TRBV28 and TRBJ1-5, the full variable domain reads DVKVTQSSRYLVKRTGEKVFLECVQDMDHENMFWYRQDPGLGLRLIYFSYDVKMKEKGDIPEGYSVSREKKERFSLILESASTNQTSMYLCASGPPGQGKAQPQHFGDGTRLSIL.

This clone was seen a few times. V is TRBV5-5 and J is TRBJ1-4; D not resolved. The V end lost 2 bases, the J end lost 3 bases, and 8 bases lay between the germline ends. The CDR3 covers 14 residues. Germline CDR1 and CDR2: SGHKS and YYEKEE (reference sequence). The CDR3 sequence is CASSFRWANEKLFF. Written as DNA, the CDR3 is TGTGCCAGCAGCTTCAGGTGGGCTAATGAAAAACTGTTTTTT.

As regards this clone: The sample contains more than one DNA sequence encoding this CDR3. The rearrangement joins TRBV7-3 to TRBJ2-1; 9 nucleotides match TRBD2. CDR1 and CDR2 (germline): SGHTA, FQGTGA. J lost 2 bases, V lost 5 bases, and 7 bases had no gene match. This CDR3 spans 16 amino acids. This CDR3 is CASSPGGGRAYNEQFF. Here the CDR3 DNA reads TGTGCCAGCAGCCCAGGAGGCGGGAGGGCCTACAATGAGCAGTTCTTC.

V and J are TRBV5-1 and TRBJ2-7; 13 positions agree with TRBD2. Looked up from germline, CDR1 is SGHRS and CDR2 is YFSETQ. The J segment lost 3 bases and the V segment lost 4 bases, leaving 4 bases of the junction unmatched. The CDR3 runs 15 residues. This CDR3 is CASSTGLAGVYEQYF. The CDR3 DNA follows: TGCGCCAGCAGCACCGGACTAGCGGGAGTCTACGAGCAGTACTTC.

The rearrangement links TRBV5-1 to TRBJ1-1, with unresolved D. This CDR3 has 15 amino acids. Trimming removed 0 bases from V and 2 bases from J, with 11 bases in between. Germline CDR1 is SGHRS and CDR2 is YFSETQ. The CDR3 spells CASSLGIGRNTEAFF. CDR3 nucleotides: TGCGCCAGCAGCTTGGGTATTGGGCGAAACACTGAAGCTTTCTTT. Supplemented by reference TRBV5-1 and TRBJ1-1, the full variable domain reads KAGVTQTPRYLIKTRGQQVTLSCSPISGHRSVSWYQQTPGQGLQFLFEYFSETQRNKGNFPGRFSGRQFSNSRSEMNVSTLELGDSALYLCASSLGIGRNTEAFFGQGTRLTVV.

This clone was found a few times. The CDR3 region has the DNA TGTGCCAGCAGTGAATCAGGGTTTCAGATTCAGCCCCAGCATTTT. Its translation is CASSESGFQIQPQHF. The J gene is TRBJ1-5, the V gene TRBV2; D perhaps matches TRBD1 (5 bases). The CDR3 loop spans 15 amino acids. Germline CDR1 SNHLY, CDR2 FYNNEI. Trimming stripped 2 bases from V and 6 bases from J, with 14 bases between. Supplemented by reference TRBV2 and TRBJ1-5, the full variable domain reads EPEVTQTPSHQVTQMGQEVILRCVPISNHLYFYWYRQILGQKVEFLVSFYNNEISEKSEIFDDQFSVERPDGSNFTLKIRSTKLEDSAMYFCASSESGFQIQPQHFGDGTRLSIL.

On this clone: This CDR3 is also generated by other DNA sequences in the sample. This sequence joins TRBV18 and TRBJ2-5; no reliable D call. The CDR3 runs 13 residues. Trimming cost V 2 bases and J 2 bases, with 6 bases left between them. Germline CDR1 and CDR2: KGHSH and LQKENI. CDR3 sequence reads: CASSPSQQETQYF. The CDR3, as DNA: TGTGCCAGCTCACCAAGCCAGCAAGAGACCCAGTACTTC.

The J gene is TRBJ1-6, the V gene TRBV27; TRBD1 aligns across 7 bases. The length of the CDR3 is 16 residues. The trim removed 3 bases at V and 4 bases at J, leaving 6 bases unmatched. Germline CDR1 reads MNHEY; CDR2 reads SMNVEV (reference sequence). The DNA for the CDR3 is TGTGCCAGCAGTTTCGCAGGGGGTCCTTATAATTCACCCCTCCACTTT. This translates into CASSFAGGPYNSPLHF.

V is TRBV27 and J is TRBJ2-7; 7 bases align to TRBD1. The germline V gene has CDR1 MNHEY and CDR2 SMNVEV (reference sequence). This CDR3 contains 16 residues. After removal of 9 bases from V and 3 bases from J, the junction contained 17 bases not matched to a gene. This CDR3 is CASSALYRGSLYEQYF. CDR3 bases: TGTGCCAGTAGCGCACTTTACAGGGGTTCCCTCTACGAGCAGTACTTC.

This clone showed up just a few times. The CDR3 protein is CASSLRDTQPQHF. The DNA for the CDR3 is TGTGCCAGCAGCTTACGCGACACTCAGCCCCAGCATTTT. The chain uses TRBV7-8 and TRBJ1-5; D ambiguous. Germline CDR1 reads SGHVS; CDR2 reads FQNEAQ. Trimming cost V 2 bases and J 6 bases, with 8 bases left between them. There are 13 residues in the CDR3.

This rearrangement joins TRBV23-1 to TRBJ2-5; 7 nucleotides line up with TRBD1. TRBV23-1 is sorted into the ORF group, with uncertain function. CDR3 size: 15 residues. With 3 bases clipped from V and 7 bases from J, the junction kept 11 bases outside the gene matches. The CDR3 bases are TGCGCCAGCAGTCATTACGCGACAGGGATTGGGACCCAGTACTTC. Translating it yields CASSHYATGIGTQYF.

The chain combines TRBV5-6 with TRBJ2-7; 8 nucleotides align to TRBD1. The V and J ends lost 5 bases and 6 bases, in that order; junction bases with no gene match: 13. The CDR3 contains 15 residues. Germline loops: CDR1 SGHDT, CDR2 YYEEEE. CDR3: CASSGATTGVREQYF. CDR3 DNA: TGTGCCAGCAGTGGGGCCACGACAGGGGTCCGCGAGCAGTACTTC.